This entry describes one T cell receptor beta chain. Its antigen is as yet unknown. The germline V gene has CDR1 LGHNA and CDR2 YNFKEQ. Trimming took off 4 bases at V and 8 bases at J, with 9 bases between the two ends. This CDR3 spans 12 amino acids. Constant-segment primers and 5'RACE yielded cDNA libraries for TCR alpha and TCR beta, each carrying sample barcodes and UMIs. TCRdb used MiXCR to reprocess the 5' RACE reads, holding one entry per CDR3 protein. The table lists 300,000 to 350,000 distinct CDR3 sequences, 14% of them singletons. The record originates from a study of T-cell memory formation after mild COVID-19. Background on the study: TCR clusters largely stayed donor specific.

Study-wide findings and caveats: Clones contracting day 15 to 85 were balanced CD4/CD8; later expanders leaned CD4+. Pre-infection memory contained some responding clones, which suggested that cross-reactive memory had joined.

Source material: PBMCs or a T cell subset sorted from them (not recorded which). The chain couples TRBV4-2 to TRBJ2-1, with D unresolved. This receptor was taken from a man aged 18 to 29 who had mild COVID-19 (a few samples of this study predate the infection). Cell type and time point are not known. The CDR3 DNA is TGTGCCAGCAGCCTCAAAGTGGATGAGCAGTTCTTC. Amino acids: CASSLKVDEQFF.